This T cell receptor (beta chain) emerged from a study of T cell responses to AZD1222 COVID-19 vaccine. Study observations and caveats: AZD1222 recipients seropositive at baseline numbered only six or seven. Targeting of unmutated variant regions was reportedly seen in nearly half of spike-specific TCRs.

Using immunoSEQ multiplex PCR, the repertoire was profiled, and TCRdb retains in-frame clones only, with some absent. The sample holds around 130,000 clones; 80% to 90% are singletons and the top ten take roughly 8.9%. About this clone: Its antigen remains unknown.

The germline V and J ends were trimmed by 8 bases and 5 bases, with 18 bases remaining between them. Germline lookup yields CDR1 MNHEY and CDR2 SMNVEV (reference sequence). This CDR3 comprises 14 residues. The material was peripheral blood, obtained 28 days after the second AZD1222 dose. The chain recombines TRBV27 with TRBJ2-5; D tentatively reads TRBD1 or TRBD2 (5 bases each). This receptor was obtained from an adult who received the AZD1222 COVID-19 vaccine. CDR3 protein: CASSDGRGGETQYF. The CDR3 region has the DNA TGTGCCAGCTCCGACGGAAGGGGCGGGGAGACCCAGTACTTC.